The 7 T cell receptor beta chains below all came from one sample that was sequenced in a study of beta chain features in type 1 diabetes (dated by TCRdb to about 2018). Receptors were amplified or captured by the immunoSEQ multiplex PCR assay. The High Capacity cDNA Reverse Transcription Kit was used to reverse transcribe all of the isolated RNA, meaning that expressed TCRB transcripts were what got sequenced. Not all clones reach the TCRdb copy of this immuneACCESS table, which keeps in-frame sequences only. Checked studies attribute under half of the gap to unresolved V genes and leave the rest unexplained. The sample table records some 500,000 clones; roughly 11% of these occur just once. Approximately 0.045% of the sample is taken by the ten largest. The sequenced material came from naive CD4+ T cells from blood. The label giving this sample's cell subset or site can be read as: true naive CD4+ T cells. All receptors come from a woman younger than 35 in good health.

This clone has only a few counts. This chain uses TRBV4-3 with TRBJ2-3; D not resolved. The CDR3 spans 14 residues. CDR1 and CDR2 (germline): LGHNA, YSLEER. The V gene lost 0 bases and the J gene lost 9 bases, with 13 bases spanning the gap. The CDR3 region is CASSQDRAGRTQYF. The CDR3 nucleotides read TGCGCCAGCAGCCAAGATCGAGCCGGGCGCACGCAGTATTTT.

In this sample, this clone turned up a few times. The CDR3 DNA reads as TGTGCCAGCAGAGTTCCGGTCAGGGGGTATGGAAACACCATATATTTT. Translating it yields CASRVPVRGYGNTIYF. This chain connects TRBV28 to TRBJ1-3; TRBD1 aligns across 7 bases. After removal of 6 bases from V and 3 bases from J, the junction contained 11 bases not matched to a gene. This CDR3 has 16 amino acids. The germline V gene has CDR1 MDHEN and CDR2 SYDVKM.

The genes are TRBV27 and TRBJ1-2; D perhaps matches TRBD1 (6 bases). The CDR3 sequence is 13 residues long. Germline CDR1 MNHEY, CDR2 SMNVEV (reference sequence). Trimming stripped 3 bases from V and 4 bases from J, with 9 bases between. CDR3 loop: CASSFQGLYGYTF. Written as DNA, the CDR3 is TGTGCCAGCAGTTTCCAGGGGCTCTATGGCTACACCTTC.

There are a few counts of this clone. This rearrangement joins TRBV19 to TRBJ1-1; tentative D call: TRBD1 (5 bases). The CDR3 is made up of 13 amino acids. Germline V lookup: CDR1 LNHDA, CDR2 SQIVND (reference sequence). V gave up 3 bases and J gave up 5 bases, with 10 bases separating them. The CDR3 nucleotides are TGTGCCAGTAGTATGGGTCGGGGGACTGAAGCTTTCTTT. It specifies CASSMGRGTEAFF.

The rearrangement links TRBV14 to TRBJ2-3, with D uncertain. CDR3 length: 13 residues. The germline V gene has CDR1 SGHDN and CDR2 FVKESK. V lost 0 bases and J 9 bases, leaving 10 bases between the germline ends. The CDR3 bases are TGTGCCAGCAGCCAAGAACCCGGGTACACGCAGTATTTT. Residues: CASSQEPGYTQYF.

This clone has more than one count but fewer than ten. The gene calls are TRBV29-1 and TRBJ2-7; 7 nucleotides agree with TRBD1. Germline V CDR1 and CDR2: SQVTM, ANQGSEA. CDR3 length: 11 residues. The junction had 7 bases not matched to a gene; V was cut back by 8 bases and J by 6 bases. The CDR3 DNA follows: TGCAGCATAAGAGACAGGGCCGAGCAGTACTTC. Encoded protein: CSIRDRAEQYF.

In this sample, this clone turned up a few times. V gene TRBV7-2 combines with J gene TRBJ1-1, with D unresolved. Trimming shortened V by 1 base and J by 1 base, and 7 bases separated the two germline ends. Looked up from germline, CDR1 is SGHTA and CDR2 is FQGNSA. This CDR3 region has 14 residues. The CDR3 loop reads CASSLGMGNTEAFF. CDR3 DNA sequence: TGTGCCAGCAGCTTAGGGATGGGGAACACTGAAGCTTTCTTT.